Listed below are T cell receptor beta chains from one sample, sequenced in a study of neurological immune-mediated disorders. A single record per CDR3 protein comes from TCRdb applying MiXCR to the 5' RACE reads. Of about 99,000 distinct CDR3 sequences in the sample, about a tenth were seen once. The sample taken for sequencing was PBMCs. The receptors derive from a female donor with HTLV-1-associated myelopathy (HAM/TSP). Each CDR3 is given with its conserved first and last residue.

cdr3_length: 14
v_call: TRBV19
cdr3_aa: CASSTGYPTGELFF

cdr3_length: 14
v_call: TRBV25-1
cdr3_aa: CASSWVGSTDTQYF

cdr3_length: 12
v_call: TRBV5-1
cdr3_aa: CASSRTGETQYF

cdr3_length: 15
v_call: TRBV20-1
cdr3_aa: CSARYRLTSTYTQYF

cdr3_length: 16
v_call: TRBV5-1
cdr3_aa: CASSLDPGGNTGELFF

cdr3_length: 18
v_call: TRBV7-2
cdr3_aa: CASSLNPPSGGAGNEQFF

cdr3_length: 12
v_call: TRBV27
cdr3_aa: CASSFRVSEQFF

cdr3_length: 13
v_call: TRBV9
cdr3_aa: CASSVDRDTEAFF

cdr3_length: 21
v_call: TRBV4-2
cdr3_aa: CASRLETTATSGGDRYYEQFF

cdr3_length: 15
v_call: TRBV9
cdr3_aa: CASSGGGAGANVLTF

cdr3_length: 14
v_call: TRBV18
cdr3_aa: CASSPTGGDSPLHF

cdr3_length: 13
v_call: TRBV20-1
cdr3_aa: CSVGQMGGNTIYF

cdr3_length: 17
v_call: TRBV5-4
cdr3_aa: CASSLAGVAGGPETQYF

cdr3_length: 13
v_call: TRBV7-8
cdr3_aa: CASSLKEAASQHF

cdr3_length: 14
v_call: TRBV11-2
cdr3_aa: CASSLTTSYNEQFF

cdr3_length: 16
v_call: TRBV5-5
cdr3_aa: CASSLGTSVGTDTQYF

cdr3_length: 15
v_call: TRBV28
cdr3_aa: CASSVPGQGNEKLFF

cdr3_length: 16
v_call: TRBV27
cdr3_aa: CTSSPRGGRSSYEQYF

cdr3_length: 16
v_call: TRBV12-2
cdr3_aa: CASRLERRQGADEQYF

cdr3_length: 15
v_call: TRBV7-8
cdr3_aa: CASSLVGRRTDTQYF

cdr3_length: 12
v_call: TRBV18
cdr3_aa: CASSPRNNEQFF

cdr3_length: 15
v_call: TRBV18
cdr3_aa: CASSPTGLGNTEAFF

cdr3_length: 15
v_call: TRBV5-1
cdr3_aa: CASSLAPAVPYEQYF

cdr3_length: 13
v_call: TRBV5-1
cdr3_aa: CASSIGQYNEQFF

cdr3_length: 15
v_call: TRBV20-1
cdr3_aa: CSARVFQGTGDEQYF

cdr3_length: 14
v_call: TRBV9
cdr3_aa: CASSKGGPTDTQYF

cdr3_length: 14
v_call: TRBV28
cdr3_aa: CASLYRGDTGELFF

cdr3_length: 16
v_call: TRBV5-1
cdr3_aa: CASSLRGTPSNYGYTF

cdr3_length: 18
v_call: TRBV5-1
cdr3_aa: CASSLVERTGVSNQPQHF

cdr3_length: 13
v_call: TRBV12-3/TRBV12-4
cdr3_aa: CAGGLSGANVLTF

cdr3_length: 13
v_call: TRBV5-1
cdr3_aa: CASSSSGPETQYF

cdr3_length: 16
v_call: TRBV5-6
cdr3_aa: CASSLPTGGMNTEAFF

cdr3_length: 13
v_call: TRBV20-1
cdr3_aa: CSARAGGIDTQYF

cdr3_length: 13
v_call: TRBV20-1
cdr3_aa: CSANPGAPNEQYF

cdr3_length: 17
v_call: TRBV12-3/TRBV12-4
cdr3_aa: CVSSPHRGESMNTEAFF

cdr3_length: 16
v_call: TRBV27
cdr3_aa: CASRSGLAGPNNEQFF

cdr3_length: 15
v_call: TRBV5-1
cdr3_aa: CASSPRDSKQNEQFF

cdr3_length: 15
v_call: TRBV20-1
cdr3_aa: CSARAGISSYNEQFF

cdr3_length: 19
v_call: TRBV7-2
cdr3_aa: CASSLKFYYTPSSYNEQFF

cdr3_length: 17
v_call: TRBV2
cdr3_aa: CATMGGTGTAYNSPLHF

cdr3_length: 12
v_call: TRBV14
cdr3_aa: CASSPRGNTIYF

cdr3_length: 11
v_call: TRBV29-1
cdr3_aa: CSVTRTGELFF

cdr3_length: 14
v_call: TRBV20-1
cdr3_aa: CSARPGLASVEQFF

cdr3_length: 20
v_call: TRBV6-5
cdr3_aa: CASSYSLFRWGTLSTDTQYF

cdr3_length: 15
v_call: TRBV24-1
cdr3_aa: CATSDLHSATGELFF

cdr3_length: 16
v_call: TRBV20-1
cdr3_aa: CSARGQQGISNTEAFF

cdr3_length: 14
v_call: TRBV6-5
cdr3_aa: CASCGDRLNTEAFF

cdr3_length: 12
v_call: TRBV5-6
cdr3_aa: CTSSSDGTEDFF